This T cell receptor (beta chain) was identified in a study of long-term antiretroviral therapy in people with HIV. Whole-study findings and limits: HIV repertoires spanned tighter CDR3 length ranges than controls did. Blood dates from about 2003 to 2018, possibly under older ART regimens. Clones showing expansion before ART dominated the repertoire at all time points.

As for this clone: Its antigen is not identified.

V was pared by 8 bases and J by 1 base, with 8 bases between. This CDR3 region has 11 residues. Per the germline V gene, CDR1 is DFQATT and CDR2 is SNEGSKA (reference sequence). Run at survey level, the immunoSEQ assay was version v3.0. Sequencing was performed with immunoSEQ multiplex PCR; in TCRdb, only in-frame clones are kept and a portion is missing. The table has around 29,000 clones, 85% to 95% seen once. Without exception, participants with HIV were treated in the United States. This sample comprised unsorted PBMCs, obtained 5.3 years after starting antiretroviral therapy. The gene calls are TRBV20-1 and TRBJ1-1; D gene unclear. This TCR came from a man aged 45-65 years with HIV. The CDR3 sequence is CSTDWNTEAFF. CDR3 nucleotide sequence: TGCAGTACCGATTGGAACACTGAAGCTTTCTTT.